This T cell receptor beta chain was identified during a study of immune characterization of retroperitoneal liposarcoma (dated by TCRdb to about 2019). Library generation was performed with PCR. The listed sequencing device is NextSeq 500. The public reads were reanalyzed by TCRdb: fastp trimming at Q25, MiXCR alignment, in-frame beta chains only. Rows merge per CDR3 protein into single entries with the most common DNA and genes. The sample table records 10,000 to 11,000 distinct CDR3 sequences; around 37% of these occur just once. In total, the top ten clones hold around a quarter of the sample. CDR3 length: 13 amino acids, cysteine to phenylalanine. Solely the CDR3 DNA is kept, with 39 bases framed from the first base. Reading the germline V gene gives CDR1 MNHNS and CDR2 SASEGT. V loses 6 bases, J loses 6 bases, and the germline ends lie 11 bases apart. Concerning this clonotype: Its specific antigen is unknown. Per-nucleotide qualities are absent, and no much larger clonotype sits a single base away.

The sequence is built from TRBV6-1 and TRBJ1-4, with TRBD1 tentatively as D gene (6 bases match). Material for sequencing was tumor tissue. The source is a male donor with retroperitoneal liposarcoma. The base sequence is TGTGCCAGCAGCGCCACAGGGTATGAAAAACTGTTTTTT. Its product reads: CASSATGYEKLFF.